The 8 T cell receptor beta chains listed next were all sequenced from one sample in a study of cytomegalovirus exposure and HLA in healthy donors (dated by TCRdb to about 2017). The library came from the immunoSEQ multiplex PCR assay. For the multiplex PCR, a mixture combining 60 forward primers for TCR Vbeta segments and 13 reverse primers for TCR Jbeta segments was used. TCRdb retrieved this table from immuneACCESS and kept in-frame rearrangements only. Not all clones are present; in checked studies, unresolved V genes account for under half, and no reason is known for the remainder. The table for this sample lists about 190,000 clones; about four fifths of them were counted only once. The top ten hold 4.5% to 5.5% of the sample. Material for sequencing was PBMCs. The receptors derive from a young man in good health and CMV-seropositive.

The chain carries TRBV10-3 and TRBJ2-7; D is possibly TRBD1 (6 bases). CDR1 and CDR2 (germline): ENHRY, SYGVKD. The CDR3 totals 13 residues. V was cut by 4 bases and J by 3 bases, with 10 bases left in between. Here the CDR3 DNA reads TGTGCCATCAGTGGGCAGGGGCTCTACGAGCAGTACTTC. Its translation: CAISGQGLYEQYF.

This sequence joins TRBV28 and TRBJ1-1; the match to TRBD1 covers 7 bases. This CDR3 has 14 residues. J lost 9 bases, V lost 4 bases, and 11 bases had no gene match. Germline V gene sequence: CDR1 MDHEN, CDR2 SYDVKM. CDR3: CASSSPGQEIKAFF. CDR3 in DNA: TGTGCCAGCAGTTCCCCTGGACAGGAAATCAAAGCTTTCTTT.

The chain recombines TRBV5-6 with TRBJ1-6, with D possibly being TRBD1 (5 bases). V dropped 4 bases and J dropped 4 bases, with 15 bases sitting between them. This CDR3 spans 16 amino acids. Germline CDR1 is SGHDT and CDR2 is YYEEEE. The CDR3 sequence: CASSPHRSAYNSPLHF. The CDR3 DNA sequence: TGTGCCAGCAGCCCTCACAGGTCCGCGTATAATTCACCCCTCCACTTT.

The rearrangement links TRBV6-6 to TRBJ1-1; 7 bases are a match to TRBD1. The length of the CDR3 is 16 residues. CDR1 and CDR2 from the germline V gene are MNHNY and SVGAGI (reference sequence). Germline trimming cut 0 bases from V and 0 bases from J; bases unmatched to any gene: 4. CDR3 DNA: TGTGCCAGCAGTTACTCGACGGGACAGATGAACACTGAAGCTTTCTTT. It yields the protein CASSYSTGQMNTEAFF.

V gene TRBV29-1 combines with J gene TRBJ2-7, with no clear D. Germline CDR1 reads SQVTM; CDR2 reads ANQGSEA. The CDR3 loop spans 12 amino acids. V lost 1 base to trimming and J lost 2 bases, with 6 bases between them. The CDR3 sequence: CSVEVQTYEQYF. The CDR3 bases are TGCAGCGTTGAAGTTCAGACCTACGAGCAGTACTTC.

The chain is built from TRBV6-5 and TRBJ2-1; D might be TRBD2 (5 bases). The CDR3 length is 15 residues. Germline lookup yields CDR1 MNHEY and CDR2 SVGAGI. V was shortened by 5 bases and J by 0 bases, with 11 bases between the two germline ends. CDR3 sequence (DNA): TGTGCCAGCAGTACCGGAACTAGCTCCTACAATGAGCAGTTCTTC. This sequence encodes CASSTGTSSYNEQFF.

J is TRBJ2-7 and V is TRBV6-6; TRBD1 agrees at 8 bases. V gave up 7 bases and J gave up 2 bases; unmatched junction bases: 4. Germline values: CDR1 MNHNY, CDR2 SVGAGI (reference sequence). The CDR3 extends over 13 amino acids. The CDR3 nucleotides are TGTGCCAGCACCCGGACAGGGACCTACGAGCAGTACTTC. This encodes CASTRTGTYEQYF.

V gene TRBV11-2 combines with J gene TRBJ1-2, with no clear D. Between the trimmed V and J ends, which lost 1 base and 8 bases, there was a span of 14 bases. The CDR3 length is 14 residues. Per the germline V gene, CDR1 is SGHAT and CDR2 is FQNNGV. The CDR3 sequence: CASSLVGRVGGYTF. In DNA, the CDR3 is TGTGCCAGCAGCTTAGTCGGGAGGGTAGGGGGCTACACCTTC.